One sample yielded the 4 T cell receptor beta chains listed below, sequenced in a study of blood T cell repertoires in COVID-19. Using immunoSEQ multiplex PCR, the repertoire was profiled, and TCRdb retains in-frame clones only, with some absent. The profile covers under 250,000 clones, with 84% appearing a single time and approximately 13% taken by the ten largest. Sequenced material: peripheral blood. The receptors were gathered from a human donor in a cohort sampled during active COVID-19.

Here the CDR3 reads CASSYSVRGRGDEQFF. DNA of the CDR3: TGTGCCAGCAGTTACTCCGTGAGGGGGCGGGGGGATGAGCAGTTCTTC. V gene TRBV6-5 combines with J gene TRBJ2-1; maybe TRBD2 (8 bases). The V gene lost 0 bases and the J gene lost 8 bases, with 17 bases spanning the gap. Germline lookup yields CDR1 MNHEY and CDR2 SVGAGI. The CDR3 is made up of 16 amino acids.

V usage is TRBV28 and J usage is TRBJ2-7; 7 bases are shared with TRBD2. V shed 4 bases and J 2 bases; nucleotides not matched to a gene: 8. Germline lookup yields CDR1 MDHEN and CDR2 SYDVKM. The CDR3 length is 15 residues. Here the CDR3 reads CASSSPGGGPYEQYF. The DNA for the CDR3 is TGTGCCAGCAGTTCGCCCGGCGGGGGACCCTACGAGCAGTACTTC. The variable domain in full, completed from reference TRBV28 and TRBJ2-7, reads DVKVTQSSRYLVKRTGEKVFLECVQDMDHENMFWYRQDPGLGLRLIYFSYDVKMKEKGDIPEGYSVSREKKERFSLILESASTNQTSMYLCASSSPGGGPYEQYFGPGTRLTVT.

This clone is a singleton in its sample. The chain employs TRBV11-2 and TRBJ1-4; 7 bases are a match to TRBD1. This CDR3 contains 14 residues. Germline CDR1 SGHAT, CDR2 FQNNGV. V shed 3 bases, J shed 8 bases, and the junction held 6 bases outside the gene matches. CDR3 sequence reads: CASSFGQAIEKLFF. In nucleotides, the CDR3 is TGTGCCAGCAGCTTTGGACAGGCCATAGAAAAACTGTTTTTT. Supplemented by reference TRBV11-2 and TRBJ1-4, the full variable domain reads EAGVAQSPRYKIIEKRQSVAFWCNPISGHATLYWYQQILGQGPKLLIQFQNNGVVDDSQLPKDRFSAERLKGVDSTLKIQPAKLEDSAVYLCASSFGQAIEKLFFGSGTQLSVL.

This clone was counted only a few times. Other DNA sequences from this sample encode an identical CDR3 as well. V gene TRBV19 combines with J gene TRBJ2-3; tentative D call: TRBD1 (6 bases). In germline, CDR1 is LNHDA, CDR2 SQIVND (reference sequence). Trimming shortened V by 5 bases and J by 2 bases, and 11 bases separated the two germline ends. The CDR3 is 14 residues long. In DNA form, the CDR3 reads TGTGCCAGTAGTCCTGGGGGCTTCACAGATACGCAGTATTTT. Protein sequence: CASSPGGFTDTQYF.